This T cell receptor (beta chain) was documented in a study of blood T cell repertoires in COVID-19. V was cut by 8 bases and J by 2 bases, with 11 bases left in between. The germline V gene has CDR1 SGHNT and CDR2 YYREEE (reference sequence). The CDR3 extends over 13 amino acids. In the authors' workflow: Researchers report that nucleated cell counts were estimated from reference gene primer amplification. Sequenced by immunoSEQ multiplex PCR; TCRdb stores in-frame clones only, minus some. The DNA gave D and trimming, while V, J and clone size come from that table. There are 450,000 or so clones in the sample; 90% occur only once, and about 0.6% lies in the top ten.

This receptor was obtained from a man between 18 and 29 years old who had recovered from COVID-19. The sequenced sample consisted of PBMCs or T cells enriched from blood (not recorded which). The J gene is TRBJ1-3, the V gene TRBV5-4; possible D gene TRBD1, 5 bases. The DNA for the CDR3 is TGTGCCAGTAATGCGGGGGCTGGAAACACCATATATTTT. Residues: CASNAGAGNTIYF. Filled out from reference TRBV5-4 and TRBJ1-3, the complete variable domain reads ETGVTQSPTHLIKTRGQQVTLRCSSQSGHNTVSWYQQALGQGPQFIFQYYREEENGRGNFPPRFSGLQFPNYSSELNVNALELDDSALYLCASNAGAGNTIYFGEGSWLTVV.